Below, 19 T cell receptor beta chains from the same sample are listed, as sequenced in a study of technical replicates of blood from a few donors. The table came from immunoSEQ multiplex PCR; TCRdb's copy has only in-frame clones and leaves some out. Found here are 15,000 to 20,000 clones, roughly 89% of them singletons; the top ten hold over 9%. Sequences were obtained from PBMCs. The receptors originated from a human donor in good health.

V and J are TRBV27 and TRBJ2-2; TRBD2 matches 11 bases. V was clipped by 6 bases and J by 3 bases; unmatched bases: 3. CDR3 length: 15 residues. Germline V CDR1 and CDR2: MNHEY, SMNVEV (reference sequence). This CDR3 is CASRVLAGDTGELFF. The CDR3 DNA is TGTGCCAGCAGAGTACTAGCGGGAGACACCGGGGAGCTGTTTTTT.

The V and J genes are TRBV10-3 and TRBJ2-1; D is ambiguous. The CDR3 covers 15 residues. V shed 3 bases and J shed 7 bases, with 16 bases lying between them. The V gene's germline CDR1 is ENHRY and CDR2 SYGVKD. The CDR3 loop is CAISDTEPSKNEQFF. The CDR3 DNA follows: TGTGCCATCAGTGACACCGAGCCAAGTAAGAATGAGCAGTTCTTC.

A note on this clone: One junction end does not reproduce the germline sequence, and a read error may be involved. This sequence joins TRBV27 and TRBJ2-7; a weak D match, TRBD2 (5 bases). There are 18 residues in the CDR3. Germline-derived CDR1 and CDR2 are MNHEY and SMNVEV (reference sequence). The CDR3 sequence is CASSLSGWLARSSYERYF. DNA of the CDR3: TGTGCCAGCAGTTTATCGGGTTGGCTAGCCCGTAGCTCCTACGAGCGGTACTTC.

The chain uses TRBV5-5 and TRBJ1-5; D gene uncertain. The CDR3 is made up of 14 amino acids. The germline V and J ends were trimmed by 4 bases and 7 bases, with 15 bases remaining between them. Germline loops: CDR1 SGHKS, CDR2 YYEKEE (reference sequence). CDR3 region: CASSAQEVGQPQHF. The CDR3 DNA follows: TGTGCCAGCAGCGCTCAGGAGGTAGGGCAGCCCCAGCATTTT. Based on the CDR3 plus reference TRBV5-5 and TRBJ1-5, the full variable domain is DAGVTQSPTHLIKTRGQQVTLRCSPISGHKSVSWYQQVLGQGPQFIFQYYEKEERGRGNFPDRFSARQFPNYSSELNVNALLLGDSALYLCASSAQEVGQPQHFGDGTRLSIL.

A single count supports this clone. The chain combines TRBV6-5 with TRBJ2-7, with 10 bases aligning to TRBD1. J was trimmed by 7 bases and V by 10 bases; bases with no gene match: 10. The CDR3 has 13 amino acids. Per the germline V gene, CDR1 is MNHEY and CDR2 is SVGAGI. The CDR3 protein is CATKGQGLGEQYF. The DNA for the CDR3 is TGTGCCACCAAGGGACAGGGGTTGGGGGAGCAGTACTTC.

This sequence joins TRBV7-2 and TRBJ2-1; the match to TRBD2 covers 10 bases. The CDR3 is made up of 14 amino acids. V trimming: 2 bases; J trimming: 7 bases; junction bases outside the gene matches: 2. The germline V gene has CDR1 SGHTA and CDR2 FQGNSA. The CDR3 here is CASSLTSGANEQFF. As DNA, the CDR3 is TGTGCCAGCAGCTTAACTAGCGGGGCAAATGAGCAGTTCTTC.

The CDR3 nucleotides are TGCGCCAGCAGCTCAACAGGGGGCGGAGAGACCCAGTACTTC. Its translation is CASSSTGGGETQYF. The chain carries TRBV5-1 and TRBJ2-5, with TRBD1 matching over 9 bases. The CDR3 spans 14 residues. CDR1 is SGHRS, CDR2 YFSETQ, per germline. With 3 bases clipped from V and 4 bases from J, the junction kept 4 bases outside the gene matches.

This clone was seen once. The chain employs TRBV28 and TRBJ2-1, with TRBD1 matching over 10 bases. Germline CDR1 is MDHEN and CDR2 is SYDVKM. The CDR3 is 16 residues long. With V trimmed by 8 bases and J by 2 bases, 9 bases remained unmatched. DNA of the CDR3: TGTGCCAGCGATCCCTGGGGACAGGGGACCTACAATGAGCAGTTCTTC. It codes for CASDPWGQGTYNEQFF.

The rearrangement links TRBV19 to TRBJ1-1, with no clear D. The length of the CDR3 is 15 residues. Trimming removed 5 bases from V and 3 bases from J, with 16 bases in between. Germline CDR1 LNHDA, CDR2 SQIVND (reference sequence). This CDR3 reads CASSESPLGDTEAFF. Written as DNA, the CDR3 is TGTGCCAGTAGTGAAAGCCCCCTCGGGGACACTGAAGCTTTCTTT.

CDR3 nucleotides: TGTGCCAGCACCCTAAACCACGGTGGGGAGCTGTTTTTT. It codes for CASTLNHGGELFF. The chain joins TRBV7-3 to TRBJ2-2; D remains unclear. CDR1 SGHTA and CDR2 FQGTGA come from the germline V gene. V was clipped by 7 bases and J by 8 bases, with 14 bases between them. This CDR3 has 13 amino acids.

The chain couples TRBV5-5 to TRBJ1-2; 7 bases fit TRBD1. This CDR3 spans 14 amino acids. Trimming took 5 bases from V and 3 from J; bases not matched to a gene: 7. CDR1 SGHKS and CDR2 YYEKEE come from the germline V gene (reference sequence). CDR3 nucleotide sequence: TGTGCCAGCAGACCTCGGGACAGTCACTATGGCTACACCTTC. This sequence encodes CASRPRDSHYGYTF.

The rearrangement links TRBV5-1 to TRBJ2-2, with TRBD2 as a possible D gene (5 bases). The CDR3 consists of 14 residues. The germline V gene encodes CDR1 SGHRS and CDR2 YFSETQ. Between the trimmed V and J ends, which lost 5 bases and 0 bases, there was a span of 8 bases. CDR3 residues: CASSPGTNTGELFF. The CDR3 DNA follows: TGCGCCAGCAGTCCGGGAACGAACACCGGGGAGCTGTTTTTT. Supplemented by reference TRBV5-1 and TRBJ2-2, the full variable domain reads KAGVTQTPRYLIKTRGQQVTLSCSPISGHRSVSWYQQTPGQGLQFLFEYFSETQRNKGNFPGRFSGRQFSNSRSEMNVSTLELGDSALYLCASSPGTNTGELFFGEGSRLTVL.

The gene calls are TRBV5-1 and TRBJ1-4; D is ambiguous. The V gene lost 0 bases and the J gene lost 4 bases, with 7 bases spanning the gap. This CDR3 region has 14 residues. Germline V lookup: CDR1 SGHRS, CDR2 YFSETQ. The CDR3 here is CASSLGYGNEKLFF. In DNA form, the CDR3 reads TGCGCCAGCAGCTTGGGGTACGGTAATGAAAAACTGTTTTTT.

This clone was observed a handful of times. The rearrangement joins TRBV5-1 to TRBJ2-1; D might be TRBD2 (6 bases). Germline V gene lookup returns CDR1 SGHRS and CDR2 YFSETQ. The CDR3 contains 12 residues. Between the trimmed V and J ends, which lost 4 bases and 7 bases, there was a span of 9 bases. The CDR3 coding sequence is TGCGCCAGCAGCCCTAGCGAAAATGAGCAGTTCTTC. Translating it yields CASSPSENEQFF.

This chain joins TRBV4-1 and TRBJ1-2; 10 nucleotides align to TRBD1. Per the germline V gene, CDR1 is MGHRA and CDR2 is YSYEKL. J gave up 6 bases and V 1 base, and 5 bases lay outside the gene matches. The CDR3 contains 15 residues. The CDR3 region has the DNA TGCGCCAGCAGCCAAGGACAGGGGGCAGGGGATGGCTACACCTTC. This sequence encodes CASSQGQGAGDGYTF.

The CDR3 nucleotides are TGTGCCACCAGCAGAGGTTCGGGCAGGGCCCATGAGCAGTTCTTC. This sequence encodes CATSRGSGRAHEQFF. This chain uses TRBV15 with TRBJ2-1; TRBD1 might be the D (5 bases). V was trimmed by 1 base and J by 8 bases, leaving 15 bases between them. Germline assignment: CDR1 LNHNV and CDR2 YYDKDF (reference sequence). This CDR3 comprises 15 residues.

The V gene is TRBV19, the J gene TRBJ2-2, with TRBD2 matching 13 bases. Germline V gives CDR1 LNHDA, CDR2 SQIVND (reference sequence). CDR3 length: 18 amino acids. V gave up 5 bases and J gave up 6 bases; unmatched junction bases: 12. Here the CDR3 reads CASSFRRTSGREAGELFF. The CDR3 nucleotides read TGTGCCAGTAGTTTCAGGAGGACTAGCGGGAGAGAGGCCGGGGAGCTGTTTTTT.

The CDR3 spells CASSYSKSGSTEAFF. The CDR3 DNA reads as TGTGCCAGCAGTTACTCGAAATCGGGTTCCACTGAAGCTTTCTTT. The J gene is TRBJ1-1, the V gene TRBV6-5, with no clear D. The CDR3 totals 15 residues. V was cut by 0 bases and J by 4 bases, with 12 bases left in between. Germline CDR1 is MNHEY and CDR2 is SVGAGI.

The CDR3 is CASTPLAGDLHEQFF. Here the CDR3 DNA reads TGTGCCAGTACCCCCCTAGCGGGAGATCTTCACGAGCAGTTCTTC. The chain employs TRBV19 and TRBJ2-1; TRBD2 matches at 10 bases. Per the germline V gene, CDR1 is LNHDA and CDR2 is SQIVND (reference sequence). J gave up 10 bases and V 7 bases, and 13 bases lay outside the gene matches. The CDR3 spans 15 residues.